The rows below give T cell receptor beta chains drawn from one sample of a study of shared clonotypes between healthy human individuals. The data were produced by immunoSEQ multiplex PCR, yet TCRdb's version contains in-frame clones alone and is incomplete. In the table there are about a million clones, around 76% of which are singletons. What was sequenced was memory CD4+ T cells sorted from blood. Receptors originate from a man between 18 and 35 years old in good health. Each CDR3 is given with its conserved first and last residue. Each record gives: CDR3 protein, CDR3 DNA, D gene, V gene, J gene, clone size. The D gene is left open where the match is weak. Some rows have no size entry. The others give once, few or many, or a class for an expanded clone.

CASSLNGQGISEAFF,TGTGCCAGCAGCTTAAACGGTCAGGGGATCTCTGAAGCTTTCTTT,-,TRBV7-2,TRBJ1-1,once
CASSLRFTEAFF,TGTGCCAGCAGTTTAAGGTTCACTGAAGCTTTCTTT,-,TRBV28,TRBJ1-1,-
CASSPNWLEGGQPQHF,TGCGCCAGCAGCCCCAATTGGCTGGAGGGCGGGCAGCCCCAGCATTTT,-,TRBV4-1,TRBJ1-5,-
CASSPGANEKLFF,TGTGCCAGCAGCCCGGGGGCGAATGAAAAACTGTTTTTT,-,TRBV5-4,TRBJ1-4,-
CASSVSVAGGGEQFF,TGTGCCAGCAGCGTAAGTGTAGCGGGGGGAGGTGAGCAGTTCTTC,TRBD2,TRBV9,TRBJ2-1,-
CASSPTKYGYTF,TGTGCCAGCAGCCCGACCAAGTATGGCTACACCTTC,-,TRBV7-2,TRBJ1-2,-
CASRPPAGNEQFF,TGCGCCAGCAGACCCCCTGCCGGCAATGAGCAGTTCTTC,-,TRBV5-1,TRBJ2-1,-
CASSLGTGGSNTEAFF,TGTGCCAGCTCACTGGGGACGGGAGGAAGTAACACTGAAGCTTTCTTT,-,TRBV18,TRBJ1-1,-
CASSIDRIYGYTF,TGTGCCAGTAGTATCGACAGGATCTATGGCTACACCTTC,-,TRBV19,TRBJ1-2,-
CASKIGDEQFF,TGCGCCAGTAAGATTGGTGATGAGCAGTTCTTC,-,TRBV5-1,TRBJ2-1,-
CAWSQGIDQPQHF,TGTGCCTGGAGTCAGGGAATCGATCAGCCCCAGCATTTT,-,TRBV30,TRBJ1-5,few
CASSLDRGPYNEQFF,TGTGCCAGCAGCTTGGACAGGGGCCCGTACAATGAGCAGTTCTTC,TRBD1,TRBV5-4,TRBJ2-1,-
CASTGQGKFF,TGTGCCAGCACCGGACAGGGAAAGTTCTTC,TRBD1,TRBV9,TRBJ2-1,once
CASSPGGGLEQYF,TGCGCCAGCAGCCCCGGCGGGGGGCTCGAGCAGTACTTC,TRBD2,TRBV5-1,TRBJ2-7,once
CAWGAGTVGSPLHF,TGTGCCTGGGGGGCCGGGACAGTAGGTTCACCCCTCCACTTT,TRBD1,TRBV30,TRBJ1-6,-
CATTGASGISSEQFF,TGTGCCACGACGGGGGCTAGCGGGATTAGTAGTGAGCAGTTCTTC,TRBD2,TRBV19,TRBJ2-1,once
CASSFNPGVTEAFF,TGTGCCAGCAGCTTTAATCCCGGGGTTACTGAAGCTTTCTTT,-,TRBV5-6,TRBJ1-1,-
CASTDLARGTQPLHF,TGTGCCAGCACCGATCTTGCACGGGGGACGCAACCCCTCCACTTT,-,TRBV6-1,TRBJ1-6,-
CASSEMTSYNEQFF,TGTGCCAGCAGTGAAATGACCTCCTACAATGAGCAGTTCTTC,-,TRBV6-1,TRBJ2-1,-
CASSVIGLAGGGTDTQYF,TGTGCCAGCAGCGTAATCGGACTAGCGGGAGGAGGGACAGATACGCAGTATTTT,TRBD2,TRBV9,TRBJ2-3,-
CSVSSSGTEAFF,TGCAGCGTCTCTTCATCGGGCACTGAAGCTTTCTTT,-,TRBV29-1,TRBJ1-1,-
CASSSGDYGYTF,TGTGCCAGCTCCTCAGGGGATTATGGCTACACCTTC,-,TRBV18,TRBJ1-2,few
CAWSQGLAGGLNEQFF,TGTGCCTGGAGTCAAGGACTAGCGGGGGGCCTCAATGAGCAGTTCTTC,TRBD2,TRBV30,TRBJ2-1,-
CASSLGVQGALDTQYF,TGTGCCAGCAGCTTAGGCGTGCAGGGAGCGTTGGATACGCAGTATTTT,-,TRBV11-3,TRBJ2-3,once
CASSRSGGGKTQYF,TGTGCCAGCAGTCGGAGCGGGGGGGGAAAGACCCAGTACTTC,TRBD2,TRBV28,TRBJ2-5,-
CASSQDGAGAFKNIQYF,TGCGCCAGCAGCCAAGATGGAGCGGGAGCTTTCAAAAACATTCAGTACTTC,TRBD2,TRBV4-1,TRBJ2-4,-
CASSFSASYEQYF,TGCGCCAGCAGCTTTTCGGCCTCCTACGAGCAGTACTTC,-,TRBV5-1,TRBJ2-7,-
CASSYAIMQYF,TGTGCCAGCAGTTACGCAATAATGCAGTACTTC,-,TRBV6-6,TRBJ2-7,-
CASSLAQGSDTQYF,TGTGCCAGCAGCTTGGCGCAGGGTTCAGATACGCAGTATTTT,-,TRBV5-4,TRBJ2-3,-
CASSSGTSGYTGELFF,TGCGCCAGCAGCTCTGGGACTAGCGGGTACACCGGGGAGCTGTTTTTT,TRBD2,TRBV5-1,TRBJ2-2,few
CASSFGGRGFEQYF,TGTGCCAGCAGTTTTGGCGGGAGGGGTTTCGAGCAGTACTTC,TRBD2,TRBV27,TRBJ2-7,-
CASSLYTSEGGYTF,TGTGCCAGCAGCTTATACACCTCCGAGGGTGGCTACACCTTC,-,TRBV7-2,TRBJ1-2,-
CASSAGYTSQPQHF,TGTGCCAGCTCAGCCGGCTACACGAGTCAGCCCCAGCATTTT,-,TRBV18,TRBJ1-5,-
CASSDRPTGGADTQYF,TGTGCCAGCAGTGATCGCCCGACAGGGGGGGCAGATACGCAGTATTTT,TRBD1,TRBV6-4,TRBJ2-3,-
CASSERGANGYTF,TGTGCCAGCAGTGAGAGGGGGGCGAATGGCTACACCTTC,-,TRBV6-5,TRBJ1-2,-
CASSDGGEQFF,TGCGCCAGCAGCGACGGGGGTGAGCAGTTCTTC,-,TRBV5-1,TRBJ2-1,-
CASSFSPVTGRVSYEQYF,TGTGCTAGCAGCTTTTCGCCGGTGACAGGGAGAGTTTCCTACGAGCAGTACTTC,TRBD1,TRBV7-7,TRBJ2-7,-
CASSSDRGTEAFF,TGTGCCAGCAGCTCGGACAGGGGGACTGAAGCTTTCTTT,TRBD1,TRBV11-1,TRBJ1-1,-
CATSSGRQGAGGYGYTF,TGTGCCACCAGCAGTGGGAGACAGGGGGCCGGGGGCTATGGCTACACCTTC,TRBD1,TRBV15,TRBJ1-2,-
CSVGDLYEQYF,TGCAGCGTCGGGGACCTCTACGAGCAGTACTTC,-,TRBV29-1,TRBJ2-7,-
CASSLVDIAMYSNQPQHF,TGCGCCAGCAGCTTGGTAGACATCGCAATGTATAGCAATCAGCCCCAGCATTTT,-,TRBV5-1,TRBJ1-5,-
CASSQDWDRGTDTQYF,TGCGCCAGCAGCCAAGATTGGGACAGGGGGACAGATACGCAGTATTTT,TRBD1,TRBV4-3,TRBJ2-3,-
CASSLAGEQTQYF,TGCGCCAGCAGCTTGGCAGGGGAACAGACCCAGTACTTC,-,TRBV5-1,TRBJ2-5,once
CASSVGLAGRNEQFF,TGTGCCAGCAGCGTAGGACTAGCGGGAAGGAATGAGCAGTTCTTC,TRBD2,TRBV9,TRBJ2-1,-
CASSVGIDPSYEQYF,TGTGCCAGCAGCGTAGGGATAGACCCCTCCTACGAGCAGTACTTC,-,TRBV9,TRBJ2-7,-
CASSPDSWGNQPQHF,TGTGCCAGCAGTCCAGACAGTTGGGGCAATCAGCCCCAGCATTTT,-,TRBV7-9,TRBJ1-5,-
CASSSGEGGETQYF,TGCGCCAGCAGCTCGGGCGAGGGGGGAGAGACCCAGTACTTC,-,TRBV5-1,TRBJ2-5,-
CASSLGTAYGYTF,TGCGCCAGCAGCCTTGGGACAGCTTATGGCTACACCTTC,TRBD1,TRBV4-1,TRBJ1-2,-
CASSRGGASYEQYF,TGTGCCAGCAGCCGCGGTGGGGCATCCTACGAGCAGTACTTC,-,TRBV7-9,TRBJ2-7,-
CASSLDPMFAAFF,TGTGCCAGCAGCCTTGATCCAATGTTCGCAGCTTTCTTT,-,TRBV7-9,TRBJ1-1,-
CASSLAGASGLQTDTQYF,TGTGCCAGCAGCTTGGCCGGGGCTAGCGGGTTGCAGACAGATACGCAGTATTTT,TRBD2,TRBV5-6,TRBJ2-3,few
CASSVEAGTVRDTQYF,TGTGCCAGCAGCGTAGAGGCTGGGACTGTCCGGGATACGCAGTATTTT,-,TRBV9,TRBJ2-3,-
CASSPEGRWGQPQHF,TGTGCCAGCTCACCAGAGGGGCGCTGGGGTCAGCCCCAGCATTTT,-,TRBV18,TRBJ1-5,-
CASREGIISETQYF,TGTGCCAGCAGGGAGGGGATAATCTCAGAGACCCAGTACTTC,-,TRBV6-5,TRBJ2-5,-
CASSGIGQPQHF,TGTGCCAGCAGTGGCATTGGTCAGCCCCAGCATTTT,-,TRBV6-1,TRBJ1-5,-